Listed below are T cell receptor beta chains from one sample, sequenced in a study of T cell changes during pregnancy in multiple sclerosis. The repertoire was sequenced with immunoSEQ multiplex PCR; TCRdb's copy has only in-frame clones and lacks some. The sample includes 50,000 to 70,000 clones, 93% of them seen just once. Sequences were derived from peripheral blood, sampled after pregnancy. These receptors were collected from a female donor with multiple sclerosis, enrolled in a pregnancy study. Each CDR3 is given with its conserved first and last residue. A D gene is named only where the DNA matches it firmly. Size tells how often a clone was seen (once, few, many) or the class of an expanded clone, and some rows leave it out.

>TRBJ1-4|TRBV19|TRBD1|.
TGTGCCAGTAGTATGAGGACAGGGCAGGAAAAACTGTTTTTT
CASSMRTGQEKLFF
>TRBJ2-7|TRBV5-1|TRBD1|.
TGCGCCAGCAGCTTGTGGACAGGTCCCTACGAGCAGTACTTC
CASSLWTGPYEQYF
>TRBJ2-1|TRBV18|.|.
TGTGCCAGCTCACCTCTGGACTCCACCATCTACAATGAGCAGTTCTTC
CASSPLDSTIYNEQFF
>TRBJ2-7|TRBV2|.|once
TGTGCCAGCATAACTTGGACAGACTACGAGCAGTACTTC
CASITWTDYEQYF
>TRBJ2-5|TRBV4-3|.|.
TGCGCCAGCAGCCAAGATCCGGGTATAGAGACCCAGTACTTC
CASSQDPGIETQYF
>TRBJ2-3|TRBV7-8|.|.
TGTGCCAGCAGCTCCCTTGGCGGGTATGAGGCCACCAGCACAGATACGCAGTATTTT
CASSSLGGYEATSTDTQYF
>TRBJ1-1|TRBV19|.|.
TGTGCCAGTAGTAGGCCCCGCGGCAGGGTAGACACTGAAGCTTTCTTT
CASSRPRGRVDTEAFF
>TRBJ2-1|TRBV5-1|.|.
TGCGCCAGCTCGCGGCCGGAAACCTCCTACAATGAGCAGTTCTTC
CASSRPETSYNEQFF
>TRBJ1-1|TRBV10-3|.|.
TGTGCCATCAGTGAGTCGGCCAGGAACACTGAAGCTTTCTTT
CAISESARNTEAFF
>TRBJ1-2|TRBV11-1|.|.
TGTGCCAGCAGCTATGGACATTCAGGGGGCTACACCTTC
CASSYGHSGGYTF
>TRBJ2-1|TRBV10-3|TRBD2|.
TGTGCCATCAGGGAAGCGGGGGGGGGCAATGAGCAGTTCTTC
CAIREAGGGNEQFF
>TRBJ2-3|TRBV5-1|.|.
TGCGCCAGCAGCTTGGTCCCCCCCGGCGGGCCACCGAACACAGATACGCAGTATTTT
CASSLVPPGGPPNTDTQYF
>TRBJ1-1|TRBV6-6|TRBD1|.
TGTGCCAGTAGGACAGGCGAGAACACTGAAGCTTTCTTT
CASRTGENTEAFF